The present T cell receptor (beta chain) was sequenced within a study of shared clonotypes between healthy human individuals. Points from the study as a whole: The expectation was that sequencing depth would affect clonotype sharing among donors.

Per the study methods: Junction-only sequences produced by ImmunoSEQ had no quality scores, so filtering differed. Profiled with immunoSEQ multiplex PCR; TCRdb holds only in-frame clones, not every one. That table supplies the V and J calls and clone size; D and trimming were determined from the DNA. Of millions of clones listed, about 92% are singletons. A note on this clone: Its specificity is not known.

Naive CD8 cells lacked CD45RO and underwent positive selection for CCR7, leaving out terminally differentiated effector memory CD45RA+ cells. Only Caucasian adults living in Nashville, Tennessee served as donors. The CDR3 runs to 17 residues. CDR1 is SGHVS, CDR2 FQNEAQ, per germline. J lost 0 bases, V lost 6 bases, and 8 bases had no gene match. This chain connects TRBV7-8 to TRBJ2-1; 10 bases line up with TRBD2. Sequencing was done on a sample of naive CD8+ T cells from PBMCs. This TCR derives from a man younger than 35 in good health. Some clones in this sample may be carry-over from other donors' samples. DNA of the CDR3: TGTGCCAGCAGTCCCATTCTAGCGGGGGTCTCCTACAATGAGCAGTTCTTC. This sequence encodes CASSPILAGVSYNEQFF.